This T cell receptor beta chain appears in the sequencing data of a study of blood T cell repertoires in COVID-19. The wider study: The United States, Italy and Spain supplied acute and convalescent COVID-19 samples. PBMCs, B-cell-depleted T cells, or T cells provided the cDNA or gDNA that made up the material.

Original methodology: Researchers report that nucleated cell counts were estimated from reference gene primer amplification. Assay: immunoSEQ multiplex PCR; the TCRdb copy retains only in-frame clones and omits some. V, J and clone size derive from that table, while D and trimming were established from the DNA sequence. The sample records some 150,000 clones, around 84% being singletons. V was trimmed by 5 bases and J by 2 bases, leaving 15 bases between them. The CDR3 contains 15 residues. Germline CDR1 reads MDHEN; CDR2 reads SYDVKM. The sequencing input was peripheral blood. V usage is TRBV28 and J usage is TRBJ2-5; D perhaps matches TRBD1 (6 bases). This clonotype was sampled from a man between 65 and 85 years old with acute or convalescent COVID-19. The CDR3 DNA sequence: TGTGCCAGCAGTCGTCCAGGGGCGCAACAAGAGACCCAGTACTTC. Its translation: CASSRPGAQQETQYF.